What follows is one T cell receptor (beta chain) and its context. The target antigen is unknown. The data derive from a study of T cell responses to AZD1222 COVID-19 vaccine. Study-level points and caveats: Only a handful of AZD1222 recipients, more than five in all, had baseline seropositivity. An increase in Spike-specific TCR breadth and depth was observed after two AZD1222 doses. Dominant CD4 TCR responses targeted spike regions 160-218 and 743-854.

Clones were sequenced by immunoSEQ multiplex PCR, and TCRdb holds only the in-frame ones, with some missing. Found here are roughly 150,000 clones, about 92% of them singletons; the top ten hold around 3.5%. Germline values: CDR1 KGHDR, CDR2 SFDVKD. V dropped 9 bases and J dropped 3; count of bases not matched to a gene: 3. The length of the CDR3 is 13 residues. Specimen: peripheral blood, collected 28 days after the second AZD1222 dose. The V and J genes are TRBV24-1 and TRBJ2-1; 8 nucleotides line up with TRBD2. This sequence was found in an adult who received the AZD1222 COVID-19 vaccine. The CDR3 loop reads CATESGGYNEQFF. The DNA for the CDR3 is TGTGCCACCGAAAGCGGGGGCTACAATGAGCAGTTCTTC.